The 19 T cell receptor beta chains below come from one sample, sequenced in a study of CD8 T cells in Susac syndrome. Reverse transcription of roughly 0.5 to 1 ug RNA was carried out with random hexamers. From the immunoSEQ multiplex PCR reads, TCRdb called clonotypes with MiXCR, one entry per CDR3 protein. The sample yields around 150,000 distinct CDR3 sequences, approximately 93% seen once. Sequenced material: CD4+ T cells from PBMCs. The receptors here all came from a human donor with multiple sclerosis.

This clonotype was seen only once. The rearrangement uses TRBV28 and TRBJ2-2; D is perhaps TRBD1 or TRBD2 (5 bases each). Between the trimmed V and J ends, which lost 7 bases and 2 bases, there was a span of 11 bases. The CDR3 sequence is 14 residues long. CDR1 and CDR2 (germline): MDHEN, SYDVKM. CDR3: CASKRGLNTGELFF. The CDR3 nucleotides read TGTGCCAGCAAGAGGGGCCTTAACACCGGGGAGCTGTTTTTT.

Worth noting for this clonotype: At one boundary the junction diverges from the germline segment, which might be a read error. The gene calls are TRBV4-2 and TRBJ1-2; D is possibly TRBD1 (5 bases). The germline V gene has CDR1 LGHNA and CDR2 YNFKEQ. This CDR3 contains 15 residues. Here the CDR3 reads CASSQGSRGAWGIAF. The DNA of the CDR3 is TGTGCCAGCAGCCAAGGGTCCCGTGGGGCTTGGGGTATCGCCTTC.

J is TRBJ1-5 and V is TRBV6-4; no clear D. In germline, CDR1 is MRHNA, CDR2 SNTAGT. V was trimmed by 0 bases and J by 4 bases, leaving 13 bases between them. The CDR3 runs to 16 residues. The CDR3 nucleotides read TGTGCCAGCAGTGACTCACCCAGGTTGTGGAATCAGCCCCAGCATTTT. Amino acid sequence: CASSDSPRLWNQPQHF.

The chain has TRBV20-1 and TRBJ2-3, with D hard to call. Germline values: CDR1 DFQATT, CDR2 SNEGSKA (reference sequence). V lost 6 bases, J lost 2 bases, and 12 bases lay in between. The CDR3 sequence is 13 residues long. The CDR3 DNA follows: TGCAGTGCACCCCCGGAAAACACAGATACGCAGTATTTT. Encoded protein: CSAPPENTDTQYF.

The chain joins TRBV20-1 to TRBJ1-5; TRBD1 aligns across 11 bases. V was pared by 2 bases and J by 7 bases, with 10 bases of the junction left unmatched. The CDR3 has 16 residues. The germline V gene has CDR1 DFQATT and CDR2 SNEGSKA (reference sequence). CDR3 in amino acids: CSARTPSRDRGQPQHF. In DNA form, the CDR3 reads TGCAGTGCTAGAACACCGTCCCGGGACAGGGGGCAGCCCCAGCATTTT.

The gene calls are TRBV7-2 and TRBJ1-1; tentative D call: TRBD1 (6 bases). There are 12 residues in the CDR3. Trimming pared 6 bases from V and 4 bases from J, leaving 9 bases between. Germline V gene lookup returns CDR1 SGHTA and CDR2 FQGNSA. For the CDR3, the DNA is TGTGCCAGCAGGGGGGCGGGCACTGAAGCTTTCTTT. Its protein product is CASRGAGTEAFF. Based on the CDR3 plus reference TRBV7-2 and TRBJ1-1, the full variable domain is GAGVSQSPSNKVTEKGKDVELRCDPISGHTALYWYRQSLGQGLEFLIYFQGNSAPDKSGLPSDRFSAERTGGSVSTLTIQRTQQEDSAVYLCASRGAGTEAFFGQGTRLTVV.

V is TRBV19 and J is TRBJ2-3, with 10 bases aligning to TRBD2. Looked up from germline, CDR1 is LNHDA and CDR2 is SQIVND (reference sequence). There are 14 residues in the CDR3. Losses at the gene ends were 8 bases for V and 6 bases for J; bases not matched to a gene: 8. In DNA, the CDR3 is TGTGCCAGTGGACTAGCGGTGCAGGGCGATACGCAGTATTTT. It encodes CASGLAVQGDTQYF.

The chain employs TRBV6-2 or TRBV6-3 and TRBJ1-1, with D tentatively TRBD1 (5 bases). Germline CDR1 MNHEY, CDR2 SVGEGT. The V end lost 11 bases, the J end lost 1 base, and 11 bases lay between the germline ends. This CDR3 spans 12 amino acids. The DNA of the CDR3 is TGTGCCGGCCAGGGCCAGAACACTGAAGCTTTCTTT. Amino acids: CAGQGQNTEAFF.

The chain carries TRBV21-1 and TRBJ1-2. TRBV21-1 is marked as a pseudogene. CDR3 length equals 16 residues. This CDR3 reads CASSKVKLFAEYGYTF. CDR3 DNA sequence: TGTGCCAGCAGCAAAGTTAAACTGTTCGCAGAGTATGGCTACACCTTC.

The chain links TRBV27 to TRBJ1-1; possible D gene TRBD1, 5 bases. This CDR3 has 13 residues. CDR1 is MNHEY and CDR2 is SMNVEV in the germline V gene (reference sequence). V lost 4 bases to trimming and J lost 7 bases, with 13 bases between them. The CDR3 sequence: CASSSQGEGEAFF. The CDR3 nucleotides are TGTGCCAGCAGTTCGCAGGGTGAGGGTGAAGCTTTCTTT.

This sequence joins TRBV19 and TRBJ1-5, with 7 bases that match TRBD1. Germline values: CDR1 LNHDA, CDR2 SQIVND (reference sequence). J was trimmed by 2 bases and V by 6 bases; bases with no gene match: 7. The CDR3 spans 15 residues. The CDR3 region has the DNA TGTGCCAGTAGGGAACAGGGGACGGGCAATCAGCCCCAGCATTTT. This gives the protein CASREQGTGNQPQHF.

The gene calls are TRBV6-1 and TRBJ1-5, with 9 bases identical to TRBD1. Germline V gene data show CDR1 as MNHNS and CDR2 as SASEGT. The junction had 2 bases not matched to a gene; V was cut back by 6 bases and J by 5 bases. The CDR3 has 13 amino acids. CDR3 amino acids: CASRRTGDQPQHF. DNA for the CDR3: TGTGCCAGCAGACGGACAGGGGATCAGCCCCAGCATTTT.

The gene calls are TRBV12-3 or TRBV12-4 and TRBJ2-5; 10 bases fit TRBD2. With 4 bases clipped from V and 5 bases from J, the junction kept 7 bases outside the gene matches. The CDR3 loop spans 15 amino acids. The CDR3 DNA sequence: TGTGCCAGCAGTTGGATAGCGGGAGGCCGGGAGACCCAGTACTTC. It codes for CASSWIAGGRETQYF.

The V and J genes are TRBV20-1 and TRBJ2-5, with 14 bases aligning to TRBD2. The V and J ends lost 4 bases and 1 base, in that order; junction bases with no gene match: 2. This CDR3 has 15 amino acids. Germline-derived CDR1 and CDR2 are DFQATT and SNEGSKA (reference sequence). CDR3: CSATGTSGSQETQYF. As DNA, the CDR3 is TGCAGTGCTACGGGGACTAGCGGGAGCCAAGAGACCCAGTACTTC.

The chain is built from TRBV20-1 and TRBJ1-5, with TRBD1 identical over 7 bases. The CDR3 consists of 12 residues. Germline CDR1 is DFQATT and CDR2 is SNEGSKA (reference sequence). The CDR3 here is CSVGTVNQPQHF. The CDR3 DNA is TGCAGCGTTGGGACAGTCAATCAGCCCCAGCATTTT.

The rearrangement joins TRBV20-1 to TRBJ1-5; D is undetermined. This CDR3 contains 14 residues. Germline V gives CDR1 DFQATT, CDR2 SNEGSKA (reference sequence). With 2 bases removed from V and 1 base from J, the gap between germline ends came to 9 bases. The CDR3 nucleotides read TGCAGTGCTAGAATGGGGAACAGCAATCAGCCCCAGCATTTT. Amino acids: CSARMGNSNQPQHF.

CDR3 nucleotide sequence: TGTGCCAGCTCTAGGGAGGAAAAACTGTTTTTT. As protein: CASSREEKLFF. The chain employs TRBV12-3 or TRBV12-4 and TRBJ1-4; no definite D call. V was pared by 8 bases and J by 8 bases, with 9 bases between. The CDR3 loop spans 11 amino acids.

The chain is built from TRBV7-2 and TRBJ2-1; the match to TRBD2 covers 7 bases. The junction had 8 bases not matched to a gene; V was cut back by 5 bases and J by 10 bases. The CDR3 runs to 13 residues. Germline-derived CDR1 and CDR2 are SGHTA and FQGNSA. The CDR3 coding sequence is TGTGCCAGCAGCCACGGACTAGTTGGGGAGCAGTTCTTC. Its translation: CASSHGLVGEQFF.

The V gene is TRBV5-8, the J gene TRBJ2-1, with D perhaps TRBD1 (5 bases). Germline V CDR1 and CDR2: SGHTS, YDEGEE. Trimming left V 3 bases short and J 9 bases short, with 10 bases between. The length of the CDR3 is 12 residues. The CDR3 loop reads CASSSQVGEQFF. The CDR3 DNA is TGTGCCAGCAGCTCACAGGTGGGTGAGCAGTTCTTC.